The 18 T cell receptor beta chains listed next were all sequenced from one sample in a study of T-cell memory formation after mild COVID-19. TCRdb itself ran the 5' RACE reads through MiXCR, one entry per CDR3 protein. This table has 25,000 to 35,000 distinct CDR3 sequences, around 12% appearing once. Sequenced sample: PBMCs or a T cell subset sorted from them (not recorded which). The source is an adult woman who had mild COVID-19 (a few samples of this study predate the infection). Cell type and time point are not known.

This clonotype appeared many times. The V call is TRBV12-3 or TRBV12-4, the J call TRBJ2-3; tentatively, D is TRBD1 (6 bases). The V and J ends lost 4 bases and 1 base respectively, with 12 bases between them. The CDR3 is made up of 15 amino acids. The CDR3 loop reads CASSSGVPGTDTQYF. For the CDR3, the DNA is TGTGCCAGCAGTTCAGGGGTCCCTGGCACAGATACGCAGTATTTT.

This clonotype was seen at least ten times. The chain uses TRBV5-1 and TRBJ1-4; possible D gene TRBD1, 6 bases. The CDR3 spans 18 residues. The germline gives CDR1 SGHRS, CDR2 YFSETQ. V was pared by 0 bases and J by 4 bases, with 19 bases between. The CDR3 DNA reads as TGCGCCAGCAGCTTGGGGCGCCAGGGGAGAGGCGTTAATGAAAAACTGTTTTTT. This encodes CASSLGRQGRGVNEKLFF.

This clonotype was recorded at least ten times. V usage is TRBV7-9 and J usage is TRBJ2-1, with D perhaps TRBD1 or TRBD2 (6 bases each). Germline V lookup: CDR1 SEHNR, CDR2 FQNEAQ (reference sequence). This CDR3 has 15 residues. V lost 5 bases and J lost 6, with 17 bases in between. CDR3 bases: TGTGCCAGCAGCCTAACGGGGGCACCAGGCAATGAGCAGTTCTTC. It translates to CASSLTGAPGNEQFF.

This clonotype was seen at least ten times. The rearrangement links TRBV7-6 to TRBJ1-6; unclear D gene. Per the germline V gene, CDR1 is SGHVS and CDR2 is FNYEAQ. This CDR3 comprises 14 residues. V was shortened by 7 bases and J by 0 bases, with 7 bases between the two germline ends. For the CDR3, the DNA is TGTGCCAGCACCGAGGACTCCTATAATTCACCCCTCCACTTT. It is translated as CASTEDSYNSPLHF. The whole variable domain, remainder taken from reference TRBV7-6 and TRBJ1-6, is GAGVSQSPRYKVTKRGQDVALRCDPISGHVSLYWYRQALGQGPEFLTYFNYEAQQDKSGLPNDRFSAERPEGSISTLTIQRTEQRDSAMYRCASTEDSYNSPLHFGNGTRLTVT.

The chain employs TRBV2 and TRBJ2-7, with 8 bases lining up with TRBD1. This CDR3 comprises 14 residues. Germline V gene sequence: CDR1 SNHLY, CDR2 FYNNEI. V gave up 6 bases and J gave up 6 bases; unmatched junction bases: 10. DNA for the CDR3: TGTGCCAGCAGGAGGGGACAGGTAAATGGCGAGCAGTACTTC. Protein product: CASRRGQVNGEQYF.

Ten or more counts support this clonotype. This chain joins TRBV5-6 and TRBJ2-1, with 10 positions matching TRBD2. V trimming: 5 bases; J trimming: 4 bases; junction bases outside the gene matches: 9. The CDR3 contains 16 residues. Germline assignment: CDR1 SGHDT and CDR2 YYEEEE. The CDR3 bases are TGTGCCAGCAGTTACCAGACTAGCGGGCCTTACAATGAGCAGTTCTTC. Protein sequence: CASSYQTSGPYNEQFF.

This clonotype showed up many times. V usage is TRBV20-1 and J usage is TRBJ1-6; 7 bases agree with TRBD1. Trimming took 5 bases from V and 10 from J; bases not matched to a gene: 23. The length of the CDR3 is 18 residues. Germline CDR1 reads DFQATT; CDR2 reads SNEGSKA (reference sequence). As DNA, the CDR3 is TGCAGTGCTGCCACTTCGACAGGGACTTTCCCCTTTGGATCACCCCTCCACTTT. Its protein product is CSAATSTGTFPFGSPLHF.

This clonotype has a count of ten or more. V gene TRBV5-5 combines with J gene TRBJ2-5, with 7 bases identical to TRBD1. V was pared by 3 bases and J by 5 bases, with 13 bases of the junction left unmatched. Germline CDR1 reads SGHKS; CDR2 reads YYEKEE (reference sequence). The CDR3 contains 16 residues. Written as DNA, the CDR3 is TGTGCCAGCAGCTCTGCATCTCAGACAGGGTCGGAGACCCAGTACTTC. This codes for CASSSASQTGSETQYF.

This clonotype has at least ten counts. The J gene is TRBJ2-3, the V gene TRBV5-1; 11 bases are a match to TRBD2. The junction had 13 bases not matched to a gene; V was cut back by 3 bases and J by 4 bases. Germline assignment: CDR1 SGHRS and CDR2 YFSETQ. The CDR3 extends over 18 amino acids. The CDR3, as DNA: TGCGCCAGCAGCTGGTCTAGCGGGGGGATAGCGGTGGCAGATACGCAGTATTTT. Translated, it gives CASSWSSGGIAVADTQYF.

This clonotype has at least ten counts. J is TRBJ2-3 and V is TRBV5-1, with a weak D call TRBD2 (6 bases). V lost 5 bases to trimming and J lost 2 bases, with 15 bases between them. The V gene's germline CDR1 is SGHRS and CDR2 YFSETQ. The CDR3 has 15 amino acids. The DNA of the CDR3 is TGCGCCAGCAGGGGCGGGACTCCCGCCACAGATACGCAGTATTTT. Protein: CASRGGTPATDTQYF.

This clonotype was recorded many times. The V gene is TRBV9, the J gene TRBJ1-1; D unresolved. Trimming shortened V by 0 bases and J by 2 bases, and 8 bases separated the two germline ends. Germline assignment: CDR1 SGDLS and CDR2 YYNGEE. This CDR3 spans 14 amino acids. CDR3 amino acids: CASSVEAANTEAFF. The CDR3 DNA reads as TGTGCCAGCAGCGTAGAGGCGGCTAACACTGAAGCTTTCTTT.

This clonotype was detected many times. V gene TRBV5-1 combines with J gene TRBJ1-2; 10 bases line up with TRBD1. Germline lookup yields CDR1 SGHRS and CDR2 YFSETQ. The CDR3 spans 15 residues. Germline trimming cut 4 bases from V and 4 bases from J; bases unmatched to any gene: 7. The DNA for the CDR3 is TGCGCCAGCAGCCCGGAGACAGGGGGCGCCTATGGCTACACCTTC. Protein product: CASSPETGGAYGYTF.

This clonotype has at least ten counts. The chain links TRBV9 to TRBJ2-2, with D maybe TRBD2 (6 bases). V lost 0 bases to trimming and J lost 2 bases, with 11 bases between them. The germline CDR1 and CDR2 sequences are SGDLS and YYNGEE. The CDR3 consists of 16 residues. DNA for the CDR3: TGTGCCAGCAGCGTAGAAATTAGCGGCAACACCGGGGAGCTGTTTTTT. Amino acids: CASSVEISGNTGELFF.

This clonotype was counted many times. The rearrangement uses TRBV12-3 or TRBV12-4 and TRBJ2-5; 10 bases are a match to TRBD2. The CDR3 is 13 residues long. The V gene end was trimmed by 7 bases and the J gene end by 9 bases; junction bases not matched to a gene: 8. CDR3 protein: CASNIAGGSPQYF. DNA for the CDR3: TGTGCCAGCAATATAGCGGGAGGCTCGCCCCAGTACTTC.

This clonotype was found many times. The chain employs TRBV18 and TRBJ1-5, with 8 bases that match TRBD1. Germline loops: CDR1 KGHSH, CDR2 LQKENI. This CDR3 has 14 amino acids. V lost 2 bases to trimming and J lost 6 bases; unmatched junction nucleotides: 3. This chain's CDR3 is CASSPETGAQPQHF. The CDR3 nucleotides are TGTGCCAGCTCACCAGAGACAGGGGCTCAGCCCCAGCATTTT.

This clonotype came up many times. The V gene is TRBV5-1, the J gene TRBJ2-3; 7 bases align to TRBD2. The trim removed 4 bases at V and 5 bases at J, leaving 7 bases unmatched. The CDR3 consists of 14 residues. Germline CDR1 reads SGHRS; CDR2 reads YFSETQ. The CDR3 here is CASSIRTSLDTQYF. For the CDR3, the DNA is TGCGCCAGCAGCATCCGGACTAGTCTAGATACGCAGTATTTT.

This clonotype was detected many times. This chain uses TRBV28 with TRBJ1-1; a possible D gene is TRBD1 (6 bases). This CDR3 spans 18 amino acids. The germline V gene encodes CDR1 MDHEN and CDR2 SYDVKM. The ends were cut back, 6 bases at V and 2 bases at J, with 25 bases in the middle. DNA of the CDR3: TGTGCCAGCAGCGTCCTACTAAATGGGGCAGGGGCTAACACTGAAGCTTTCTTT. It is translated as CASSVLLNGAGANTEAFF.

This clonotype was seen many times. The chain uses TRBV15 and TRBJ2-1; D remains unclear. The CDR3 loop spans 17 amino acids. The ends were cut back, 3 bases at V and 0 bases at J, with 15 bases in the middle. CDR1 and CDR2 (germline): LNHNV, YYDKDF (reference sequence). CDR3 in amino acids: CATSRPTPVSSYNEQFF. CDR3 coding DNA: TGTGCCACCAGCAGGCCGACCCCGGTAAGCTCCTACAATGAGCAGTTCTTC.